The TCR beta chain under discussion was sequenced for a study of brain T cells in children with intractable seizures. The CDR3 is made up of 15 amino acids. Germline CDR1 LGHDT, CDR2 YNNKEL (reference sequence). Profiled with immunoSEQ multiplex PCR; TCRdb holds only in-frame clones, not every one. In the table there are under 400,000 clones, over 90% of which are singletons. Time point denoted: blood from clinic visit 5 months post-surgery; TSC patient then seizure free. The study's findings and limits: Absence of clones before surgery may stem from lower sequencing depth.

As regards this clone: The antigen is undetermined. At one boundary the junction diverges from the germline segment, which might be a read error.

The J gene is TRBJ2-5, the V gene TRBV3-1 (or the pseudogene TRBV3-2); D is unresolved. Specimen: peripheral blood, collected approximately 5 months after surgery. This clonotype originated in a boy in the first two years of life with tuberous sclerosis and intractable seizures. The DNA of the CDR3 is TGTGCCAGCAGCGAAGACGTAGTCGACCAAGAGACCCAGTACTTC. This sequence encodes CASSEDVVDQETQYF.